Listed below are T cell receptor beta chains from one sample, sequenced in a study of T-cell memory formation after mild COVID-19. TCRdb reanalysed the 5' RACE reads using MiXCR and keeps one entry per CDR3 protein. The table records hundreds of thousands of distinct CDR3 sequences, 28% of them present only once. The specimen was PBMCs or a T cell subset sorted from them (not recorded which). The receptors were gathered from an adult woman who had mild COVID-19 (a few samples of this study predate the infection). Cell type and time point are not known. The CDR3 runs from the conserved cysteine through the conserved F or W. The order of the fields is clone size, D gene, J gene, V gene, CDR3 DNA, CDR3 protein. A D gene is named only where the DNA matches it firmly. Clone size is not always given. Where it is, it says once, few, many or a class for expanded clones.

>.|.|TRBJ1-2|TRBV11-2
TGTGCCAGCAGCCACCAGCCCCCGGATGGCTACACCTTC
CASSHQPPDGYTF
>.|TRBD2|TRBJ2-1|TRBV6-2/TRBV6-3
TGTGCCAGCAGTTTGGAGCGGGAGAAATTCTATGAGCAGTTCTTC
CASSLEREKFYEQFF
>.|TRBD2|TRBJ2-3|TRBV4-3
TGCGCCAGCAGCCAATCCCCGGCTAGCGGGAGTGATACGCAGTATTTT
CASSQSPASGSDTQYF
>.|TRBD2|TRBJ2-3|TRBV5-4
TGTGCCAGCAGCCCTGGAGGTATAGCGGGAGTGGATACGCAGTATTTT
CASSPGGIAGVDTQYF
>.|.|TRBJ2-2|TRBV24-1
TGTGCCACCAGTGATGCCGACATCGGCGGGGAGCTGTTTTTT
CATSDADIGGELFF
>.|.|TRBJ1-2|TRBV20-1
TGCAGTGCCCCAGGGGTCAACTATGGCTACACCTTC
CSAPGVNYGYTF
>.|TRBD1|TRBJ2-7|TRBV2
TGTGCCAGCAGTGAAGAGAGGGGGCTTAATTACGAGCAGTACTTC
CASSEERGLNYEQYF
>.|.|TRBJ2-1|TRBV24-1
TGTGCCACCAGTGATTTTGGGACCTTCGCCTACAATGAGCAGTTCTTC
CATSDFGTFAYNEQFF
>.|TRBD2|TRBJ2-2|TRBV20-1
TGCAGTGCGACCCGCGGGGGGGCACGCACCGGGGAGCTGTTTTTT
CSATRGGARTGELFF
>.|.|TRBJ1-2|TRBV6-4
TGTGCCAGCAGTGAAGGGCAGGAAGGATATGGCTACACCTTC
CASSEGQEGYGYTF
>.|TRBD1|TRBJ2-5|TRBV10-3
TGTGCCATCAGTGATCCTAGGACAGGGGGCGTAACCCAGTACTTC
CAISDPRTGGVTQYF
>.|TRBD1|TRBJ2-3|TRBV12-3/TRBV12-4
TGTGCCAGCAGTTTAAAACAGGGGGCCACAGATACGCAGTATTTT
CASSLKQGATDTQYF
>.|TRBD2|TRBJ2-1|TRBV7-9
TGTGCCAGCAGCTTCGCCGGGACTAGCCATGCCTACAATGAGCAGTTCTTC
CASSFAGTSHAYNEQFF
>.|.|TRBJ1-2|TRBV12-3/TRBV12-4
TGTGCCAGCAGCCTGTGGGTCGGGGGGCCAAGTCCCCATGGCTACACCTTC
CASSLWVGGPSPHGYTF
>few|TRBD1|TRBJ1-2|TRBV14
TGTGCCAGCAGCCGCTATGGGGACAGACATGGCTACACCTTC
CASSRYGDRHGYTF
>.|.|TRBJ1-1|TRBV7-9
TGTGCCAGCAGCAAGCTCCGGCACGGGACTGAAGCTTTCTTT
CASSKLRHGTEAFF
>.|.|TRBJ2-1|TRBV7-2
TGTGCCAGCAGCTTTAAGGACCACAATGAGCAGTTCTTC
CASSFKDHNEQFF
>few|TRBD1|TRBJ2-5|TRBV3-1
TGTGCCAGCAGCCAATCGTTTGGGCAGGGGGACGAGACCCAGTACTTC
CASSQSFGQGDETQYF
>once|TRBD2|TRBJ2-3|TRBV20-1
TGCAGTGCTCCTTCTAGCGGGGGGGCTAAAGATACGCAGTATTTT
CSAPSSGGAKDTQYF
>.|TRBD2|TRBJ2-7|TRBV3-1
TGTGCCAGCAGCCTTTCCCTTACTAGCGGGATTAGCTCCTACGAGCAGTACTTC
CASSLSLTSGISSYEQYF
>.|TRBD1|TRBJ2-2|TRBV4-1
TGCGCCAGCAGCCAACCGGGACAGGGTGGGGTGACCGGGGAGCTGTTTTTT
CASSQPGQGGVTGELFF
>.|.|TRBJ1-1|TRBV7-8
TGTGCCAGCAGCCATACGGGCCCCACTGAAGCTTTCTTT
CASSHTGPTEAFF
>few|.|TRBJ1-2|TRBV20-1
TGCAGTGCTAGCCGGGACCCGATTGTCTACACCTTC
CSASRDPIVYTF
>many|.|TRBJ2-5|TRBV5-1
TGCGCCAGCAGCGGGCAGGGGGGCCAAGAGACCCAGTACTTC
CASSGQGGQETQYF
>.|.|TRBJ2-3|TRBV15
TGTGCCACCAGCAGAGACCCTACACGGGCCTCAGATACGCAGTATTTT
CATSRDPTRASDTQYF
>few|.|TRBJ1-2|TRBV27
TGTGCCAGCAGTTTATCGGTCAGGCATGGCTACACCTTC
CASSLSVRHGYTF
>.|.|TRBJ1-1|TRBV30
TGTGCCTGGAGCGCCGGACTGAGCACTGAAGCTTTCTTT
CAWSAGLSTEAFF
>few|.|TRBJ2-3|TRBV7-2
TGTGCCAGCAGCTTAGTGCGGGCAACCACAGATACGCAGTATTTT
CASSLVRATTDTQYF
>few|.|TRBJ2-1|TRBV7-9
TGTGCCAGCTGGGGAACTCTAGGCAGACAAACGGGTGGTGAGCAGTTCTTC
CASWGTLGRQTGGEQFF
>few|.|TRBJ2-7|TRBV6-2/TRBV6-3
TGTGCCAGCAGTTATATGTACGAGCAGTACTTC
CASSYMYEQYF
>.|TRBD2|TRBJ2-1|TRBV2
TGTGCCAGCAGTGTACAAGCGGGAGGGCGGGATGAGCAGTTCTTC
CASSVQAGGRDEQFF
>few|.|TRBJ1-6|TRBV12-3/TRBV12-4
TGTGCCAGCTGGGCGGGTTCTAATTCACCCCTCCACTTT
CASWAGSNSPLHF
>medium-sized|.|TRBJ2-5|TRBV5-1
TGCGCCAGCAGCTTGGAAGAGACCCAGTACTTC
CASSLEETQYF
>few|.|TRBJ2-7|TRBV2
TGTGCCAGCGGGGCGGGGACCTACGAGCAGTACTTC
CASGAGTYEQYF
>.|.|TRBJ1-1|TRBV5-5
TGTGCCAGCAGCCTCGACTTTTCCGGAGGGGCTTTCTTT
CASSLDFSGGAFF
>many|.|TRBJ1-1|TRBV5-1
TGCGCCAGCAGCTTACGAGTGAACACTGAAGCTTTCTTT
CASSLRVNTEAFF